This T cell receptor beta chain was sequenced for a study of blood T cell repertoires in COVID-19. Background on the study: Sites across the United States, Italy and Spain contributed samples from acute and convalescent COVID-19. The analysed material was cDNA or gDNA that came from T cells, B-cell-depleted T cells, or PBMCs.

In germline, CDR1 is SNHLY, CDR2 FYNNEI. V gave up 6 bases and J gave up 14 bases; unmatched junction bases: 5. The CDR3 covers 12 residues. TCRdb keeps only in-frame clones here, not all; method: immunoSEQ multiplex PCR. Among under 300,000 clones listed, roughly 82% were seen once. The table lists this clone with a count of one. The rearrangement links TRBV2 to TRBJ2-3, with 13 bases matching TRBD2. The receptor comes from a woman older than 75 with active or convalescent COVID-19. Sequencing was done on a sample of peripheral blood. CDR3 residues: CASSAGLAGMYF. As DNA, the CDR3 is TGTGCCAGCAGCGCGGGACTAGCGGGAATGTATTTT.